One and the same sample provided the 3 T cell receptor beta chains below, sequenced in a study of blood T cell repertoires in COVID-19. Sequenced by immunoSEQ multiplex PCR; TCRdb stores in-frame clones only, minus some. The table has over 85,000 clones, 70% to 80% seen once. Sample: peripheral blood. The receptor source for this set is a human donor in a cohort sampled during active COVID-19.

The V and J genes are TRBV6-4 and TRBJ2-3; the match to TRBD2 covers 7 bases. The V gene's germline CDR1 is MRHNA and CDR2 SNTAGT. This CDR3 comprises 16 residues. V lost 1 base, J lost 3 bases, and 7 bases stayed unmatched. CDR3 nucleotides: TGTGCCAGCAGTGACTTCTACGGCGGGGGAACAGATACGCAGTATTTT. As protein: CASSDFYGGGTDTQYF.

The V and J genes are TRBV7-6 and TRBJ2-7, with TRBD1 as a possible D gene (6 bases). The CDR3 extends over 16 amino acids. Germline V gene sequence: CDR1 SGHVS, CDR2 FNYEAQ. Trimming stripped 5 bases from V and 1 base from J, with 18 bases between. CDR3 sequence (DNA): TGTGCCAGCAGCCCCGGACAGACGTACGGGTCCTACGAGCAGTACTTC. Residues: CASSPGQTYGSYEQYF.

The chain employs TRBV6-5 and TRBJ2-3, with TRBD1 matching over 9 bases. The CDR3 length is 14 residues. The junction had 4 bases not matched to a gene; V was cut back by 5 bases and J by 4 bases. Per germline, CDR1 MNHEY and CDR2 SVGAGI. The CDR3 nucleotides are TGTGCCAGCAGTCCCCGGACAGGGGCAGATACGCAGTATTTT. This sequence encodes CASSPRTGADTQYF.